The text below deals with one T cell receptor beta chain. V was clipped by 5 bases and J by 3 bases; unmatched bases: 10. CDR3 length: 15 residues. CDR1 and CDR2 from the germline V gene are MNHEY and SMNVEV (reference sequence). The sample originates from a study of OX40 agonist ivuxolimab in advanced cancers. In the study overall: Administration of intravenous ivuxolimab to patients occurred every 2 weeks at 0.01 to 10 mg/kg.

Assay: immunoSEQ multiplex PCR; the TCRdb copy retains only in-frame clones and omits some. The data contain around 77,000 clones, just over 90% of them singletons. Blood draws occurred at baseline, cycle 4 day 1, and cycle 7 day 1. The clonotype was recovered from an adult with an advanced solid tumor such as melanoma, head and neck, liver or kidney cancer. This material consisted of CD4+ or CD8+ T cells sorted from blood, taken in a trial of the OX40 agonist ivuxolimab. This rearrangement joins TRBV27 to TRBJ2-7; TRBD2 matches 7 bases. This CDR3 is CASSPRVGGGYEQYF. CDR3 nucleotide sequence: TGTGCCAGCAGTCCCCGTGTTGGGGGGGGCTACGAGCAGTACTTC.